The clone carrying this TCR beta chain was recorded many times. No antigen is known for it. The data belong to a study of T-cell reconstitution after alpha-beta-depleted transplantation in children. The TCRbeta library incorporated unique molecular identifiers. TCRdb itself ran the PCR reads through MiXCR, one entry per CDR3 protein. There are about 580,000 distinct CDR3 sequences in the sample; 23% occur only once, and over 12% lies in the top ten. Study outcomes and limitations: Surviving recipient T cells and thymic progenitors produced the high day-60 TCRbeta diversity seen in some patients. When one year had passed after transplant, most T-cell counts and diversity came from newly produced T cells. Approximately two months post-transplant, alpha-beta T cells reportedly originated from several hundred expanded graft clones.

This CDR3 spans 14 amino acids. Germline V gene lookup returns CDR1 SGDLS and CDR2 YYNGEE. Trimming stripped 0 bases from V and 1 base from J, with 7 bases between. The receptor was derived from a boy younger than two who had a stem cell transplant for acute myeloid leukemia, so the T cells may come from the graft donor. Sample: PBMCs, mostly from graft donor cells, taken 360 days after TCRalphabeta/CD19-depleted stem cell transplant. The rearrangement joins TRBV9 to TRBJ1-1; D unclear. The chain's CDR3 is CASSVAYRNTEAFF. The CDR3 nucleotides read TGTGCCAGCAGCGTAGCCTATAGGAACACTGAAGCTTTCTTT.